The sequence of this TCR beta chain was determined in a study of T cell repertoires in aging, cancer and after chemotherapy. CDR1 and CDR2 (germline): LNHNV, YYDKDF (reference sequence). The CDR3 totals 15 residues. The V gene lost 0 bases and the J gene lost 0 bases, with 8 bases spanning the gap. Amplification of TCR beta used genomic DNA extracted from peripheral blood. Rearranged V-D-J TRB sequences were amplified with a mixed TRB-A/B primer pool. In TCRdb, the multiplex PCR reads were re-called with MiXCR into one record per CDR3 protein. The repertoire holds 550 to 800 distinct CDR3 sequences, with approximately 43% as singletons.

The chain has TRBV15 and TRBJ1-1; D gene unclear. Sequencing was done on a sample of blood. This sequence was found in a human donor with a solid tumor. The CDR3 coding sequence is TGTGCCACCAGCAGAGATTCGGGGATGAACACTGAAGCTTTCTTT. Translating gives CATSRDSGMNTEAFF.